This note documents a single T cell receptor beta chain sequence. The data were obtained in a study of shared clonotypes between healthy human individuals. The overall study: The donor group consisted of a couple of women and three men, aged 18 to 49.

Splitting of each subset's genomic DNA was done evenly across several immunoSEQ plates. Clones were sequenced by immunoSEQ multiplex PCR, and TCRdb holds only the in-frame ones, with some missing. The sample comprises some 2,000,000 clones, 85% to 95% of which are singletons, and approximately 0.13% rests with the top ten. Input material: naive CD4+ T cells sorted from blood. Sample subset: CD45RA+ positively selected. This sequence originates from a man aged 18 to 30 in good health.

The CDR3 DNA follows: TGCGCCAGCAGCCAGGACGGGACGACCTCTCAAGAGACCCAGTACTTC. It yields the protein CASSQDGTTSQETQYF. The rearrangement uses TRBV4-1 and TRBJ2-5, with D possibly called TRBD1 or TRBD2 (5 bases each). CDR1 MGHRA and CDR2 YSYEKL come from the germline V gene. This CDR3 spans 16 amino acids. Trimming took off 3 bases at V and 2 bases at J, with 16 bases between the two ends.